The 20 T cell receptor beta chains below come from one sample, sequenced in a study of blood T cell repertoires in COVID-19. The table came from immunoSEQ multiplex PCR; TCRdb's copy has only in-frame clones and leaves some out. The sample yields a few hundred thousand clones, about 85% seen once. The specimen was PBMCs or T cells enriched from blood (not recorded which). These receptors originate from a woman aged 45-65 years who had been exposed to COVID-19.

The chain's CDR3 is CAWDMKGGLNTEAFF. CDR3 sequence (DNA): TGTGCCTGGGATATGAAGGGAGGCTTGAACACTGAAGCTTTCTTT. The V call is TRBV30, the J call TRBJ1-1, with D unclear. CDR3 length: 15 residues. Trimming cost V 5 bases and J 0 bases, with 16 bases left between them. Per the germline V gene, CDR1 is GTSNPN and CDR2 is SVGIG (reference sequence).

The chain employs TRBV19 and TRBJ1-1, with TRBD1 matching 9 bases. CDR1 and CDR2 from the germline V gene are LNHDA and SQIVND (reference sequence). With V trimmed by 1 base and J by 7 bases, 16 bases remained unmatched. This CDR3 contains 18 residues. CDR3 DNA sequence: TGTGCCAGTAGTATAGCGCGGGACAGGGTGAAAGCCCGGATTGAAGCTTTCTTT. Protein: CASSIARDRVKARIEAFF.

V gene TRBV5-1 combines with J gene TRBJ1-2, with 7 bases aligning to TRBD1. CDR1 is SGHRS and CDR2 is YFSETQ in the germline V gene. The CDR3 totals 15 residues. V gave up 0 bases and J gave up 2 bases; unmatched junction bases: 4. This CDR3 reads CASSLAGQENYGYTF. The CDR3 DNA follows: TGCGCCAGCAGCTTGGCCGGACAGGAGAACTATGGCTACACCTTC.

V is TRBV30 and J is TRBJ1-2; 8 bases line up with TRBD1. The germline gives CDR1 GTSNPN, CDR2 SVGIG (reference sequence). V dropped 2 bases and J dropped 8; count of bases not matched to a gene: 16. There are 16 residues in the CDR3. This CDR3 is CAWSRSNTGGGYGYTF. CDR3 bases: TGTGCCTGGAGTCGCTCCAATACAGGGGGGGGTTACGGCTACACCTTC.

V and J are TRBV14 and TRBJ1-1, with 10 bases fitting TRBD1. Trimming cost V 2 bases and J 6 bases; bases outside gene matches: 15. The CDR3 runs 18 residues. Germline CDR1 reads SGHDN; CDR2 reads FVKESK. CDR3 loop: CASSQSWGQGFYRPEAFF. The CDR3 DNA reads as TGTGCCAGCAGCCAATCGTGGGGACAGGGGTTCTATAGGCCTGAAGCTTTCTTT. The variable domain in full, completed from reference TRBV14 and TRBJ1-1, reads EAGVTQFPSHSVIEKGQTVTLRCDPISGHDNLYWYRRVMGKEIKFLLHFVKESKQDESGMPNNRFLAERTGGTYSTLKVQPAELEDSGVYFCASSQSWGQGFYRPEAFFGQGTRLTVV.

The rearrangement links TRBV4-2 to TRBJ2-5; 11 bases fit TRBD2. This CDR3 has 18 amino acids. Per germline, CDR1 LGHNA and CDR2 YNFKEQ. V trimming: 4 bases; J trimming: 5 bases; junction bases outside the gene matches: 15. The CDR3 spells CASSPLQSSGGPQETQYF. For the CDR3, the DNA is TGTGCCAGCAGCCCCCTCCAATCTAGCGGGGGGCCTCAGGAGACCCAGTACTTC.

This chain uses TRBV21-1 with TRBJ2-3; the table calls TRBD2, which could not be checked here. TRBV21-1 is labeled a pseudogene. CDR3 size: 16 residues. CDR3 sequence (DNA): TGTGCCAGCAGCAAAGGACTAGCGGGGGGTACAGATACGCAGTATTTT. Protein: CASSKGLAGGTDTQYF.

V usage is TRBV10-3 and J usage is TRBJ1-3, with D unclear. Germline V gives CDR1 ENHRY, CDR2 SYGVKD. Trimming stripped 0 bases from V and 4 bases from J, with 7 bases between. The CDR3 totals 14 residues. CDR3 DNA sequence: TGTGCCATCAGTGAGTCGTCCGTGGGAAACACCATATATTTT. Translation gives CAISESSVGNTIYF.

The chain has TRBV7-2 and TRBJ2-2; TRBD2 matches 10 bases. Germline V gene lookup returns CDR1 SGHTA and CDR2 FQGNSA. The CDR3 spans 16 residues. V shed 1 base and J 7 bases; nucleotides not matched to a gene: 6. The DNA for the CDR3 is TGTGCCAGCAGCTTAGGAAGCGGGGGGGCGGTCGGGGAGCTGTTTTTT. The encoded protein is CASSLGSGGAVGELFF.

The CDR3 protein is CASSLVAGGVQETQYF. For the CDR3, the DNA is TGTGCCAGCAGCTTAGTAGCGGGGGGTGTGCAAGAGACCCAGTACTTC. The chain links TRBV7-2 to TRBJ2-5, with 10 bases matching TRBD2. Germline loops: CDR1 SGHTA, CDR2 FQGNSA. The CDR3 runs to 16 residues. The V gene end was trimmed by 1 base and the J gene end by 2 bases; junction bases not matched to a gene: 4.

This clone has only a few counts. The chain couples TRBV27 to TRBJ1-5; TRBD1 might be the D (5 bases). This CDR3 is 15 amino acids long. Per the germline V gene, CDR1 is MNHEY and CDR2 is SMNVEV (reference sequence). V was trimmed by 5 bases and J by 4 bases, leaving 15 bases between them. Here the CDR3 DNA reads TGTGCCAGCAGTCCAGCCCAGGGTTTTAATCAGCCCCAGCATTTT. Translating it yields CASSPAQGFNQPQHF.

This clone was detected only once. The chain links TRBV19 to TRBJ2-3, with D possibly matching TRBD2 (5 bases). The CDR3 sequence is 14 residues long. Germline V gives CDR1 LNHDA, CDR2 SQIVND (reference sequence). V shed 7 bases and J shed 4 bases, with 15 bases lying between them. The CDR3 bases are TGTGCCAGTAAGTCCACCCGGGGATCAGATACGCAGTATTTT. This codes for CASKSTRGSDTQYF.

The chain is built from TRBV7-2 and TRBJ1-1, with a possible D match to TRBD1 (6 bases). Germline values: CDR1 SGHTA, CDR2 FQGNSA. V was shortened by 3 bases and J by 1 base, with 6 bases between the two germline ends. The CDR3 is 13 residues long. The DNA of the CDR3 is TGTGCCAGCAGCTTGGGACAGAACACTGAAGCTTTCTTT. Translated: CASSLGQNTEAFF. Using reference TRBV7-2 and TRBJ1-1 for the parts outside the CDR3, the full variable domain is GAGVSQSPSNKVTEKGKDVELRCDPISGHTALYWYRQSLGQGLEFLIYFQGNSAPDKSGLPSDRFSAERTGGSVSTLTIQRTQQEDSAVYLCASSLGQNTEAFFGQGTRLTVV.

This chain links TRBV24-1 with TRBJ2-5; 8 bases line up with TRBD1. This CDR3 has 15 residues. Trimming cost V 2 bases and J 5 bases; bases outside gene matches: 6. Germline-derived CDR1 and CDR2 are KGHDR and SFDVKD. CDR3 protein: CATSDSRGPGETQYF. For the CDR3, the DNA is TGTGCCACCAGTGATTCCAGGGGGCCTGGGGAGACCCAGTACTTC.

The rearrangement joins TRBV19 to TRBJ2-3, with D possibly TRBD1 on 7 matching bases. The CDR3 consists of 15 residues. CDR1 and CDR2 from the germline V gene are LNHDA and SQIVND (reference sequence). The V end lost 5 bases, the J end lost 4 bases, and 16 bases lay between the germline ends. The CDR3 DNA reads TGTGCCAGTAGTCCCGCGGGCAGGGGGGCAGATACGCAGTATTTT. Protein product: CASSPAGRGADTQYF.

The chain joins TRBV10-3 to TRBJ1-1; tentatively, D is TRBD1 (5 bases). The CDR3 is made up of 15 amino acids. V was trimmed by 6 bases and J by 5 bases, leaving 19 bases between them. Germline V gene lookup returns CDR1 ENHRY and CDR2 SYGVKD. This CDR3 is CAISGYGGLGTEAFF. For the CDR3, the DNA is TGTGCCATCAGCGGCTATGGGGGACTAGGGACTGAAGCTTTCTTT.

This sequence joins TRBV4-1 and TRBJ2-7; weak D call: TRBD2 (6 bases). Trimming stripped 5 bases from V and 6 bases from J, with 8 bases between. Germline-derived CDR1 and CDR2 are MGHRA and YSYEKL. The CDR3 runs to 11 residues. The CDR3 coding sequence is TGCGCCAGCAGCGCGGGGTCCGAGCAGTACTTC. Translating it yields CASSAGSEQYF.

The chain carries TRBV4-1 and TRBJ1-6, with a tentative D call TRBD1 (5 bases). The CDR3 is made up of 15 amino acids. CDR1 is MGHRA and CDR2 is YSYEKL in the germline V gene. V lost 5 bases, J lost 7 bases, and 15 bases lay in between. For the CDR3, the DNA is TGCGCCAGCAGCTCCCAGGGTGAAATGAATTCACCCCTCCACTTT. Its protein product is CASSSQGEMNSPLHF.

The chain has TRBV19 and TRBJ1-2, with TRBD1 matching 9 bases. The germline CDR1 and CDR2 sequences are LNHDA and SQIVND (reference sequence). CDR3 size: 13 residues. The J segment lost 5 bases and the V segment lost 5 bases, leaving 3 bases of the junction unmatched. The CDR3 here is CASSGDRVYGYTF. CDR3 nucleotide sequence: TGTGCCAGTAGTGGGGACAGGGTGTATGGCTACACCTTC.

This chain's CDR3 is CASSQDRGRGEAFF. CDR3 in DNA: TGCGCCAGCAGCCAAGACAGGGGAAGGGGAGAGGCTTTCTTT. V usage is TRBV4-1 and J usage is TRBJ1-1; perhaps TRBD1 as D (6 bases). Between the trimmed V and J ends, which lost 0 bases and 11 bases, there was a span of 16 bases. Germline CDR1 reads MGHRA; CDR2 reads YSYEKL. The CDR3 length is 14 residues.